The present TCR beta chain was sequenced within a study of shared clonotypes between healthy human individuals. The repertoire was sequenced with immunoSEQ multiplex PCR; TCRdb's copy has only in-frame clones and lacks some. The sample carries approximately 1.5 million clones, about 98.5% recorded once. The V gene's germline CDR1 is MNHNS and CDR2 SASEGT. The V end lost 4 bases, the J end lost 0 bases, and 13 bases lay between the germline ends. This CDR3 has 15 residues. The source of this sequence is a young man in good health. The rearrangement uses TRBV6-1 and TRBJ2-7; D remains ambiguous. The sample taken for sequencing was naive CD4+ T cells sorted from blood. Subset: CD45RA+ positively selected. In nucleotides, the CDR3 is TGTGCCAGCAGTGCCTTGACAATCAGCTCCTACGAGCAGTACTTC. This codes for CASSALTISSYEQYF.